Shown below are 6 T cell receptor beta chains from a single sample sequenced in a study of spatial heterogeneity in lung cancer. The time point denotes: sample taken at primary tumor resection. MiXCR was run by TCRdb on the 5' RACE reads, yielding one entry per CDR3 protein. The sample contains 4,000 to 5,000 distinct CDR3 sequences, under 15% of which appear only once. These TCRs' antigens remain unknown. Study results and limitations: Tumoral mutation counts were tracked by counts of expanded intratumoral alpha and beta TCRs.

This specimen consisted of lung tumor tissue, obtained at surgery. These receptors originate from a male donor with early-stage non-small cell lung cancer.

This clonotype was seen at least ten times. This chain uses TRBV20-1 with TRBJ1-5; tentative D call: TRBD1 (5 bases). This CDR3 contains 15 residues. With 4 bases removed from V and 7 bases from J, the gap between germline ends came to 20 bases. The germline CDR1 and CDR2 sequences are DFQATT and SNEGSKA (reference sequence). The CDR3 nucleotides read TGCAGTGCTAACCCCGCCAGGGCTTTGAGACAGCCCCAGCATTTT. Amino acids: CSANPARALRQPQHF.

This clonotype was found many times. The chain links TRBV5-4 to TRBJ2-1; 7 bases are a match to TRBD1. V was clipped by 0 bases and J by 4 bases; unmatched bases: 4. Germline V CDR1 and CDR2: SGHNT, YYREEE (reference sequence). The CDR3 spans 15 residues. The CDR3 is CASSLVGTDYNEQFF. DNA of the CDR3: TGTGCCAGCAGCTTGGTCGGGACAGATTACAATGAGCAGTTCTTC.

There are many counts of this clonotype. The chain couples TRBV9 to TRBJ2-5; unclear D gene. The germline V gene has CDR1 SGDLS and CDR2 YYNGEE. The CDR3 consists of 13 residues. Trimming took off 0 bases at V and 5 bases at J, with 8 bases between the two ends. CDR3 in DNA: TGTGCCAGCAGCGTAGATTTGGCGGAGACCCAGTACTTC. Translation gives CASSVDLAETQYF.

In its sample, this clonotype ranks as medium-sized (0.01 to 0.1%). The V call is TRBV11-2, the J call TRBJ2-2; D remains unclear. Germline V gene data show CDR1 as SGHAT and CDR2 as FQNNGV. The V end was cut by 5 bases, the J end by 4 bases, with 8 bases between. The CDR3 has 13 amino acids. In DNA, the CDR3 is TGTGCCAGCAGCGCTGCTCTCACCGGGGAGCTGTTTTTT. The encoded protein is CASSAALTGELFF.

This clonotype was counted ten times or more. The chain joins TRBV7-3 to TRBJ2-3; 13 bases map to TRBD2. The V gene's germline CDR1 is SGHTA and CDR2 FQGTGA. CDR3 length: 18 residues. The V gene end was trimmed by 5 bases and the J gene end by 8 bases; junction bases not matched to a gene: 16. CDR3 in amino acids: CASSIRRTSGSVPATQYF. The DNA for the CDR3 is TGTGCCAGCAGCATACGACGGACTAGCGGGAGTGTCCCAGCTACGCAGTATTTT.

This clonotype was recorded many times. The V call is TRBV28, the J call TRBJ2-7; TRBD2 aligns across 8 bases. Per germline, CDR1 MDHEN and CDR2 SYDVKM. The V segment lost 7 bases and the J segment 9 bases; nucleotides outside the gene matches: 8. The CDR3 loop spans 12 amino acids. The CDR3 protein is CASKKRGLAQYF. The CDR3 region has the DNA TGTGCCAGCAAAAAACGCGGACTAGCGCAGTACTTC.